This T cell receptor (beta chain) was retrieved from a study of blood T cell repertoires in COVID-19. Study at large: Spain, Italy and the United States supplied samples that represented acute and convalescent COVID-19. T cells, B-cell-depleted T cells, or PBMCs provided the cDNA or gDNA that served as material.

Original analysis: The authors estimated nucleated cell counts from reference gene primer amplification. Profiling relied on immunoSEQ multiplex PCR, and the TCRdb table lists in-frame clones only, not all of them. V, J and clone size derive from that table, while D and trimming were established from the DNA sequence. The data hold 200,000 or so clones, with roughly nine tenths observed a single time. Trimming removed 1 base from V and 6 bases from J; junction bases left unmatched: 4. The CDR3 length is 14 residues. Germline CDR1 SGHRS, CDR2 YFSETQ. The sample taken for sequencing was peripheral blood. The source is a woman aged 50 to 65 with acute or convalescent COVID-19. The chain couples TRBV5-1 to TRBJ2-7, with 10 positions matching TRBD1. This CDR3 is CASSLRDRGVEQYF. DNA for the CDR3: TGCGCCAGCAGCTTGAGGGACAGGGGTGTCGAGCAGTACTTC.